Presented here are 13 T cell receptor beta chains from one specimen sequenced in a study of lymphopenia after photon versus proton radiotherapy. Sequencing was performed with immunoSEQ multiplex PCR; in TCRdb, only in-frame clones are kept and a portion is missing. The table shows tens of thousands of clones, with over 75% occurring only once. Sequencing was performed on peripheral blood, taken from a patient treated with proton-based radiotherapy. Receptor source: a woman in her 70s with pancreatic cancer.

Concerning this clone: A much larger clonotype is one base distant, so this may be a read error. The chain recombines TRBV2 with TRBJ1-5, with TRBD1 identical over 10 bases. The germline gives CDR1 SNHLY, CDR2 FYNNEI. The J segment lost 5 bases and the V segment lost 5 bases, leaving 3 bases of the junction unmatched. CDR3 length equals 14 residues. CDR3 nucleotide sequence: TGTGCCAGCAGTCGCGGGACAGGGGATCAGCCCCAGCATTTT. This gives the protein CASSRGTGDQPQHF.

The rearrangement links TRBV7-3 to TRBJ2-1; 7 positions agree with TRBD2. This CDR3 spans 15 amino acids. Trimming removed 5 bases from V and 5 bases from J; junction bases left unmatched: 9. The germline CDR1 and CDR2 sequences are SGHTA and FQGTGA. CDR3 region: CASSPNGRSDNEQFF. DNA of the CDR3: TGTGCCAGCAGCCCTAACGGGAGGAGCGACAATGAGCAGTTCTTC.

J is TRBJ1-6 and V is TRBV25-1; D remains ambiguous. Trimming left V 4 bases short and J 0 bases short, with 7 bases between. The CDR3 has 15 amino acids. Germline V gene data show CDR1 as MGHDK and CDR2 as SYGVNS. CDR3 amino acids: CASSVGLSYNSPLHF. CDR3 nucleotide sequence: TGTGCCAGCAGTGTCGGGCTCTCCTATAATTCACCCCTCCACTTT.

This chain links TRBV28 with TRBJ1-2; D is possibly TRBD1 (6 bases). Trimming pared 5 bases from V and 2 bases from J, leaving 15 bases between. CDR3 size: 15 residues. Germline CDR1 and CDR2: MDHEN and SYDVKM. The chain's CDR3 is CASSQGGTGNYGYTF. The DNA for the CDR3 is TGTGCCAGCAGTCAAGGGGGGACGGGGAACTATGGCTACACCTTC.

V usage is TRBV5-8 and J usage is TRBJ2-2; no reliable D call. The CDR3 is made up of 12 amino acids. V lost 4 bases, J lost 4 bases, and 5 bases lay in between. Germline V gene data show CDR1 as SGHTS and CDR2 as YDEGEE. The chain's CDR3 is CASSQATGELFF. The CDR3 nucleotides read TGTGCCAGCAGCCAAGCCACCGGGGAGCTGTTTTTT.

The chain carries TRBV5-4 and TRBJ2-7; D may correspond to TRBD1 or TRBD2 (6 bases each). V was clipped by 3 bases and J by 4 bases, with 20 bases between them. Germline CDR1 SGHNT, CDR2 YYREEE (reference sequence). This CDR3 contains 16 residues. The CDR3: CASSSKGGPEVYEQYF. DNA of the CDR3: TGTGCCAGCAGCTCTAAGGGGGGACCGGAGGTTTACGAGCAGTACTTC.

The rearrangement links TRBV11-2 to TRBJ2-2, with D unresolved. V lost 1 base and J 3 bases, leaving 6 bases between the germline ends. The CDR3 has 14 residues. CDR1 SGHAT and CDR2 FQNNGV come from the germline V gene. The chain's CDR3 is CASSLAQHTGELFF. CDR3 coding DNA: TGTGCCAGCAGCTTAGCTCAGCACACCGGGGAGCTGTTTTTT.

V is TRBV28 and J is TRBJ1-5, with a possible D match to TRBD1 (5 bases). Germline CDR1 MDHEN, CDR2 SYDVKM. Trimming shortened V by 11 bases and J by 1 base, and 12 bases separated the two germline ends. The CDR3 consists of 13 residues. As DNA, the CDR3 is TGTGCCGCGTACAGGAGAAGCAATCAGCCCCAGCATTTT. Translation: CAAYRRSNQPQHF.

The J gene is TRBJ2-7, the V gene TRBV30, with TRBD2 identical over 16 bases. J gave up 2 bases and V 2 bases, and 6 bases lay outside the gene matches. The CDR3 runs to 17 residues. Looked up from germline, CDR1 is GTSNPN and CDR2 is SVGIG (reference sequence). The chain's CDR3 is CAWSMGTSGRGTYEQYF. CDR3 in DNA: TGTGCCTGGAGTATGGGGACTAGCGGGAGGGGGACCTACGAGCAGTACTTC. The entire variable domain, with the rest obtained from reference TRBV30 and TRBJ2-7, is as follows: SQTIHQWPATLVQPVGSPLSLECTVEGTSNPNLYWYRQAAGRGLQLLFYSVGIGQISSEVPQNLSASRPQDRQFILSSKKLLLSDSGFYLCAWSMGTSGRGTYEQYFGPGTRLTVT.

The sample holds a few counts of this clone. The V gene is TRBV7-8, the J gene TRBJ1-1; D uncertain. The V end lost 2 bases, the J end lost 4 bases, and 8 bases lay between the germline ends. This CDR3 has 13 amino acids. The germline gives CDR1 SGHVS, CDR2 FQNEAQ. CDR3 DNA sequence: TGTGCCAGCAGCTTATCACGGGTCACTGAAGCTTTCTTT. Protein sequence: CASSLSRVTEAFF. Using reference TRBV7-8 and TRBJ1-1 for the parts outside the CDR3, the full variable domain is GAGVSQSPRYKVAKRGQDVALRCDPISGHVSLFWYQQALGQGPEFLTYFQNEAQLDKSGLPSDRFFAERPEGSVSTLKIQRTQQEDSAVYLCASSLSRVTEAFFGQGTRLTVV.

The CDR3 region is CASSQSGRLHEQFF. CDR3 nucleotide sequence: TGTGCCAGCAGCCAGAGCGGGAGGTTACATGAGCAGTTCTTC. The V gene is TRBV14, the J gene TRBJ2-1; 9 nucleotides line up with TRBD2. The CDR3 has 14 amino acids. V lost 3 bases to trimming and J lost 8 bases; unmatched junction nucleotides: 5. Germline CDR1 and CDR2: SGHDN and FVKESK.

The chain employs TRBV30 and TRBJ2-1; 10 bases fit TRBD1. The CDR3 contains 12 residues. Germline loops: CDR1 GTSNPN, CDR2 SVGIG (reference sequence). Unmatched junction bases numbered 7, after V lost 7 bases and J lost 10 bases. This chain's CDR3 is CASRDRGTEQFF. CDR3 nucleotide sequence: TGTGCCTCTAGGGACAGGGGTACCGAGCAGTTCTTC.

The CDR3 coding sequence is TGTGCCAGCAGTCCCCGGCCCCTCGGGGGTAGCAATCAGCCCCAGCATTTT. Protein product: CASSPRPLGGSNQPQHF. The chain links TRBV28 to TRBJ1-5, with D possibly matching TRBD1 (5 bases). V dropped 5 bases and J dropped 0 bases, with 17 bases sitting between them. CDR3 size: 17 residues. Germline V gene data show CDR1 as MDHEN and CDR2 as SYDVKM.